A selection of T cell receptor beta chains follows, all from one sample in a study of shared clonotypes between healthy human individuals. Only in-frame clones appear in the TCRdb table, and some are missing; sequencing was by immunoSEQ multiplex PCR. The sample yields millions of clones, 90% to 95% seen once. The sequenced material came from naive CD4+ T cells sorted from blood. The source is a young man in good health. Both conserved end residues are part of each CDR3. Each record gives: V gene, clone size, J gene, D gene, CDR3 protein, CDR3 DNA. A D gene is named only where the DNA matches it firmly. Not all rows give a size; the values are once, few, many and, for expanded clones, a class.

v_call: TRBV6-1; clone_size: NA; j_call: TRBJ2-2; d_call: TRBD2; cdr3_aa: CAIPLAGWTGELFF; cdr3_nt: TGTGCCATCCCCTTAGCGGGCTGGACCGGGGAGCTGTTTTTT
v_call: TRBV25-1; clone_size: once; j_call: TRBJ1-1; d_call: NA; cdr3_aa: CASVGGRNTEAFF; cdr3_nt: TGTGCCAGCGTGGGTGGAAGGAACACTGAAGCTTTCTTT
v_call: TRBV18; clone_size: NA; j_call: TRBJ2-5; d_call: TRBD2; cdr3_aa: CASRLSGGETQYF; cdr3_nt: TGTGCCAGCCGACTAAGCGGGGGAGAGACCCAGTACTTC
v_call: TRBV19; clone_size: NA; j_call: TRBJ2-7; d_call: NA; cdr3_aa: CASSIAPGSYEQYF; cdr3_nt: TGTGCCAGTAGTATAGCCCCAGGCTCCTACGAGCAGTACTTC
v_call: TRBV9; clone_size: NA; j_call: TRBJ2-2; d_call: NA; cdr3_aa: CASSRTVPNTGELFF; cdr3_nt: TGTGCCAGCAGTCGGACAGTCCCGAACACCGGGGAGCTGTTTTTT
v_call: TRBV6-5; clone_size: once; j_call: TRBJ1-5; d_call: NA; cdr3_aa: CASSYSMGNQPQHF; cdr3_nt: TGTGCCAGCAGTTACTCGATGGGCAATCAGCCCCAGCATTTT
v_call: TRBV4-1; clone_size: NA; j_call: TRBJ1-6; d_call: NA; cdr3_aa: CASSHRMGPNNSPLHF; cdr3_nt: TGCGCCAGCAGCCATCGCATGGGACCTAATAATTCACCCCTCCACTTT
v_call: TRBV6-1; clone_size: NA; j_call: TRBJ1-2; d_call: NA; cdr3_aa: CASSGAGRYGYTF; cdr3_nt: TGTGCCAGCAGTGGGGCAGGGAGGTATGGCTACACCTTC
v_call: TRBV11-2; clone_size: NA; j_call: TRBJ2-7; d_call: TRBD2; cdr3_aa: CASSRGASGAYEQYF; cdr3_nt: TGTGCCAGCAGCCGCGGGGCTAGCGGCGCCTACGAGCAGTACTTC
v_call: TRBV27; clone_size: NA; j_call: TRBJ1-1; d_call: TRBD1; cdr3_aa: CASSSRGRMLNTEAFF; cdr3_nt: TGTGCCAGCAGTTCTAGGGGGCGAATGCTCAACACTGAAGCTTTCTTT
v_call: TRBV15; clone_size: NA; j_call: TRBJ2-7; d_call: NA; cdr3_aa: CATSRGQLPYEQYF; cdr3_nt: TGTGCCACCAGCAGAGGACAGCTTCCCTACGAGCAGTACTTC
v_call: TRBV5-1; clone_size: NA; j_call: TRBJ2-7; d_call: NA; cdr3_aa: CASKDTAYEQYF; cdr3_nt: TGCGCCAGCAAGGACACCGCCTACGAGCAGTACTTC
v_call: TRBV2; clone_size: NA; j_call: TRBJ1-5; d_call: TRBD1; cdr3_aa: CASSPTGTGGLGNQPQHF; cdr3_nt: TGTGCCAGCAGTCCAACCGGGACAGGGGGTTTGGGCAATCAGCCCCAGCATTTT
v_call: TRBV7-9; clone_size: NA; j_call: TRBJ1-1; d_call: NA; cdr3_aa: CASSLGHLNTEAFF; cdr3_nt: TGTGCCAGCAGCTTGGGACATCTGAACACTGAAGCTTTCTTT
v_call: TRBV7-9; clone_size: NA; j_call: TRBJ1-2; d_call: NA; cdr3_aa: CASSLVVPSVYGYTF; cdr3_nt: TGTGCCAGCAGCCTGGTGGTCCCTTCCGTCTATGGCTACACCTTC
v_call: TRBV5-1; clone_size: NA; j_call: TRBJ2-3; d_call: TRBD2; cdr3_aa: CASSSGAGTSTDTQYF; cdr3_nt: TGCGCCAGCAGCTCGGGAGCGGGGACTAGCACAGATACGCAGTATTTT
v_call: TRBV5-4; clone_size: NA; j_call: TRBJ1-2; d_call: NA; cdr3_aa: CASTSDVNSYGYTF; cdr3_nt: TGTGCCAGCACCTCCGATGTTAACAGTTATGGCTACACCTTC
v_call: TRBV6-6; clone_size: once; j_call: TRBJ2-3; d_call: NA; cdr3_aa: CASSFADSTDTQYF; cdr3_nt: TGTGCCAGCAGTTTTGCCGACAGCACAGATACGCAGTATTTT
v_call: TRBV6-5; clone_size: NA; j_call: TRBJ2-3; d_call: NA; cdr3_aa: CASSYGTQGGTQYF; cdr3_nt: TGTGCCAGCAGTTACGGGACACAAGGGGGTACGCAGTATTTT
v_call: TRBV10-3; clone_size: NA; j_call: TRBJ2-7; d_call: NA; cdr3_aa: CATSSGMGEQYF; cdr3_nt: TGTGCCACCTCGTCAGGGATGGGGGAGCAGTACTTC
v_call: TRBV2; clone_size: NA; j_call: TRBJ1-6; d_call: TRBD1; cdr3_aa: CASSPGTDNSPLHF; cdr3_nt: TGTGCCAGCAGCCCCGGGACAGATAATTCACCCCTCCACTTT
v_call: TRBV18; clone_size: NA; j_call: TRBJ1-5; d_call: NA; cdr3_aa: CASSPGDSNQPQHF; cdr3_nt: TGTGCCAGCTCACCCGGGGACAGCAATCAGCCCCAGCATTTT
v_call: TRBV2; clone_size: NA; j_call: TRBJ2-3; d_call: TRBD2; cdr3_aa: CASGTSGRFDTQYF; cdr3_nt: TGTGCCAGCGGCACTAGCGGGAGGTTTGATACGCAGTATTTT
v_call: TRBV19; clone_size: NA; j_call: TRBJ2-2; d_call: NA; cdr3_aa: CASSIASGAGELFF; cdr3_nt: TGTGCCAGTAGTATAGCTTCAGGGGCCGGGGAGCTGTTTTTT
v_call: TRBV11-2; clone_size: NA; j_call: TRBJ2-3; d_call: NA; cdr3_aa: CASSLVAVKTDTQYF; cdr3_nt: TGTGCCAGCAGCTTAGTGGCGGTGAAAACAGATACGCAGTATTTT
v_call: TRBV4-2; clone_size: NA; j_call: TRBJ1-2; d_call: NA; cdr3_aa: CASSQGDSANYGYTF; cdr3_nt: TGTGCCAGCAGCCAAGGAGACAGCGCTAACTATGGCTACACCTTC
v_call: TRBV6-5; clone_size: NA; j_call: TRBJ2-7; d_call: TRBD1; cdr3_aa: CASSRGQGISYEQYF; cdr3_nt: TGTGCCAGCAGTAGGGGACAGGGAATATCCTACGAGCAGTACTTC
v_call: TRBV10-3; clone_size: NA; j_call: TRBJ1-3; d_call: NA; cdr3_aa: CAISEPSSGNTIYF; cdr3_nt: TGTGCCATCAGTGAGCCTTCCTCTGGAAACACCATATATTTT
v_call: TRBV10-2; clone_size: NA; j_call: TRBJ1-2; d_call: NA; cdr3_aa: CASTPGFNYGYTF; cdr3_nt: TGCGCCAGCACTCCAGGGTTTAACTATGGCTACACCTTC
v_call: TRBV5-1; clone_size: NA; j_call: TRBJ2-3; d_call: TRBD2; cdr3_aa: CASSAGLGETDTQYF; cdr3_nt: TGCGCCAGCAGCGCGGGACTAGGGGAGACAGATACGCAGTATTTT
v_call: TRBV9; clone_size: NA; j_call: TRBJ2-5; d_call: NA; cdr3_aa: CASSGKETQYF; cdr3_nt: TGTGCCAGCAGCGGCAAAGAGACCCAGTACTTC
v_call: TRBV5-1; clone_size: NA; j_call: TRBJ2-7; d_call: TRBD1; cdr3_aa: CASSLAGTADEQYF; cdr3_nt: TGCGCCAGCAGCTTGGCGGGGACAGCCGACGAGCAGTACTTC
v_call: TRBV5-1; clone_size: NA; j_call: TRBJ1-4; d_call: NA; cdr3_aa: CASSAAGYVEKLFF; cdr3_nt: TGCGCCAGCAGCGCGGCCGGATATGTCGAAAAACTGTTTTTT
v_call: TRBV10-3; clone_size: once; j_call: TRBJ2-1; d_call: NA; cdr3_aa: CAISGQGGNEQFF; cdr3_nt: TGTGCCATCAGTGGACAGGGAGGAAATGAGCAGTTCTTC
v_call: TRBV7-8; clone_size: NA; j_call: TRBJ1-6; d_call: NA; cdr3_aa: CASSLDGASSYNSPLHF; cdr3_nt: TGTGCCAGCAGCTTAGACGGGGCGAGCTCCTATAATTCACCCCTCCACTTT
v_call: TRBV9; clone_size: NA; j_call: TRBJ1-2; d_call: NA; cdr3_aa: CASSRSVGGIAAANYGYTF; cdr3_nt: TGTGCCAGCAGCCGTAGCGTTGGGGGCATCGCAGCTGCAAACTATGGCTACACCTTC
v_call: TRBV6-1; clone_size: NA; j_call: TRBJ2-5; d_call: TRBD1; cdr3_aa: CASTLDRGQETQYF; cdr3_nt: TGTGCCAGCACCCTGGACAGGGGCCAAGAGACCCAGTACTTC
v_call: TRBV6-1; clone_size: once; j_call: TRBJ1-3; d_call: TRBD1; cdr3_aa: CASTLTGVGNTIYF; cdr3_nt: TGTGCCAGCACCCTTACAGGGGTTGGAAACACCATATATTTT
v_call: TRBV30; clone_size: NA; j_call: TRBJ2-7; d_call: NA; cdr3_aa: CAWSLGSSSYEQYF; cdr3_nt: TGTGCCTGGAGTCTGGGGTCAAGCTCCTACGAGCAGTACTTC
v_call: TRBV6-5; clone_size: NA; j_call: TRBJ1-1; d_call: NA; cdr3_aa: CASSFRGGSTEAFF; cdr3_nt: TGTGCCAGCAGTTTCAGAGGGGGGAGCACTGAAGCTTTCTTT
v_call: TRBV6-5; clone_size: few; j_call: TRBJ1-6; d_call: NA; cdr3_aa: CASSRPLRSPLHF; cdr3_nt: TGTGCCAGCAGCCGCCCGCTCAGGTCACCCCTCCACTTT
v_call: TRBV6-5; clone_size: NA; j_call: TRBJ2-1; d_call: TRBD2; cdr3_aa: CASSPDVGTSGSRFF; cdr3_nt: TGTGCCAGCAGTCCCGACGTTGGGACTAGCGGGAGTAGGTTCTTC